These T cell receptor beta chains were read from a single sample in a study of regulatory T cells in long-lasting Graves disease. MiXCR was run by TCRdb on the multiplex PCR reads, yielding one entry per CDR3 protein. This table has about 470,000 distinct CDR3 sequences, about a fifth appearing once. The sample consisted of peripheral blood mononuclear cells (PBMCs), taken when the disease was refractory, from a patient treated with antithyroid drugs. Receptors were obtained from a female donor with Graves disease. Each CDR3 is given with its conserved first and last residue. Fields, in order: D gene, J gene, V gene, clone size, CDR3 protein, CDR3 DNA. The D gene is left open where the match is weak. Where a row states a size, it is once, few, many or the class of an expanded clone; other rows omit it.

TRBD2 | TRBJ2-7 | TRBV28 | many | CASSPLAGGGAYEQYF | TGTGCCAGCAGTCCCCTAGCGGGAGGGGGGGCCTACGAGCAGTACTTC
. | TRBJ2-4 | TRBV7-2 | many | CASSLARGGENIQYF | TGTGCCAGCAGCTTAGCGCGGGGTGGGGAAAACATTCAGTACTTC
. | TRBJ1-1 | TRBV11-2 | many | CASQTRGPDGEAFF | TGTGCCAGCCAGACCCGGGGCCCGGATGGCGAAGCTTTCTTT
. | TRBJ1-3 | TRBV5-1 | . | CASSPTDSSGNTIYF | TGCGCCAGCAGCCCGACGGACAGCTCTGGAAACACCATATATTTT
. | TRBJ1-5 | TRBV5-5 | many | CASSSGLLGNSNQPQHF | TGTGCCAGCAGCTCGGGACTCCTGGGCAATAGCAATCAGCCCCAGCATTTT
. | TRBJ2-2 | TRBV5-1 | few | CASSLAPYTGELFF | TGCGCCAGCAGCTTGGCCCCATACACCGGGGAGCTGTTTTTT
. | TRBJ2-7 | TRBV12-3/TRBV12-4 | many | CASSRQLYEQYF | TGTGCCAGCAGCCGACAGCTCTACGAGCAGTACTTC
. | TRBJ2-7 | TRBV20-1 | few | CSARDRAGDSYEQYF | TGCAGTGCTAGAGATCGGGCAGGCGATTCCTACGAGCAGTACTTC
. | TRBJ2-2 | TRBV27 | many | CATLAGQGFGELFF | TGTGCCACCCTAGCGGGACAGGGTTTCGGGGAGCTGTTTTTT
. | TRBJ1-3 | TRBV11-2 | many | CASSRPGPERNTIYF | TGTGCCAGCAGCCGACCGGGACCAGAGAGAAACACCATATATTTT
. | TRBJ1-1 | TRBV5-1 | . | CASSLAGSGAFF | TGCGCCAGCAGCTTGGCCGGATCCGGGGCTTTCTTT
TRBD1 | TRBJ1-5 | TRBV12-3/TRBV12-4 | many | CASSGDRGNQPQHF | TGTGCCAGCAGCGGGGACAGGGGAAATCAGCCCCAGCATTTT
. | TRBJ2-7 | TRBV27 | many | CASSFGGPGNEQYF | TGTGCCAGCAGTTTCGGGGGGCCTGGGAACGAGCAGTACTTC
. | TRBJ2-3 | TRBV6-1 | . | CASSSSGWSTDTQYF | TGTGCCAGCAGCTCCTCCGGGTGGTCCACAGATACGCAGTATTTT
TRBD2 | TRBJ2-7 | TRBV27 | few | CASKSVAGGPFQYEQYF | TGTGCCAGCAAGTCGGTGGCGGGAGGCCCGTTTCAATACGAGCAGTACTTC
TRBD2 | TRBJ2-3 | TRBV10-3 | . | CAIRSGLAGGRPDTQYF | TGTGCCATCAGGTCGGGACTAGCGGGAGGGCGGCCCGATACGCAGTATTTT
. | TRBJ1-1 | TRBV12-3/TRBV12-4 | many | CASSLGRAAEAFF | TGTGCCAGCAGTTTAGGGAGGGCCGCTGAAGCTTTCTTT
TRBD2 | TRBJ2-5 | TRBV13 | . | CASSPLAGENQETQYF | TGTGCCAGCAGCCCTTTAGCGGGAGAGAACCAAGAGACCCAGTACTTC
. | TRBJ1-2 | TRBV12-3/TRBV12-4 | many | CASSLSQGISSYTF | TGTGCCAGCAGTTTAAGTCAGGGGATCTCGAGCTACACCTTC
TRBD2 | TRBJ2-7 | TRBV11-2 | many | CASSKGGTILYEQYF | TGTGCCAGCAGTAAAGGAGGGACTATACTCTACGAGCAGTACTTC
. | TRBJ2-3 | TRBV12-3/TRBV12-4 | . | CASSTAGDTQYF | TGTGCCAGCAGTACTGCCGGGGATACGCAGTATTTT
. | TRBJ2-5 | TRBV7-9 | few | CASSLGYPGTETQYF | TGTGCCAGCAGCTTAGGATACCCAGGGACAGAGACCCAGTACTTC
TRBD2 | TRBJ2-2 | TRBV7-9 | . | CAIGLAGGKNTGELFF | TGTGCCATAGGACTAGCGGGAGGGAAAAACACCGGGGAGCTGTTTTTT
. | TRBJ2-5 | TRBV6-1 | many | CASNKGQFETQYF | TGTGCCAGCAATAAGGGACAATTCGAGACCCAGTACTTC
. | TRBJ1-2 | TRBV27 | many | CASSLYPDNYGYTF | TGTGCCAGCAGTTTATATCCAGATAACTATGGCTACACCTTC
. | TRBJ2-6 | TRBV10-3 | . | CASKETLSGANVLTF | TGTGCCAGCAAAGAGACGCTCTCTGGGGCCAACGTCCTGACTTTC
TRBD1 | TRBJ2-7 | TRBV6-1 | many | CASSLTGPPVDEQYF | TGTGCCAGCAGCCTGACAGGGCCTCCCGTCGACGAGCAGTACTTC
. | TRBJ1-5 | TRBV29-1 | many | CSVTPQHF | TGCAGCGTCACGCCCCAGCATTTT
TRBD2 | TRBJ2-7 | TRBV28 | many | CASSPYAGGRAVYEQYF | TGTGCCAGCAGCCCTTATGCGGGCGGGAGGGCGGTCTACGAGCAGTACTTC
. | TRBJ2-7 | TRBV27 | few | CASSFAQNYEQYF | TGTGCCAGCAGTTTCGCCCAAAATTACGAGCAGTACTTC
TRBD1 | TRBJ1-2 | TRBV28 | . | CASNAGTAYGYTF | TGTGCCAGCAATGCCGGGACAGCCTATGGCTACACCTTC
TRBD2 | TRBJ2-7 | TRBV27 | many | CASSYLAGGFHEQYF | TGTGCCAGCAGTTACCTAGCGGGAGGGTTCCACGAGCAGTACTTC
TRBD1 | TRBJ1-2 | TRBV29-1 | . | CSVDTGVCGYTF | TGCAGCGTTGATACAGGGGTCTGTGGCTACACCTTC
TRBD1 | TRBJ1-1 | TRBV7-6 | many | CASRTGWNTEAFF | TGTGCCAGCAGGACAGGGTGGAACACTGAAGCTTTCTTT
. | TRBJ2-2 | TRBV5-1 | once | CASSRTVSGELCF | TGCGCCAGCAGCCGGACAGTTTCCGGGGAGCTGTGTTTT
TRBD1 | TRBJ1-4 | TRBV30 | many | CAWRGSGQGEKLFF | TGTGCCTGGAGGGGATCCGGACAGGGCGAAAAACTGTTTTTT
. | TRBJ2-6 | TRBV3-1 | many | CASSHTGPRTSGANVLTF | TGTGCCAGCAGTCACACAGGCCCACGGACGTCTGGGGCCAACGTCCTGACTTTC
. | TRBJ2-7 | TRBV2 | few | CASSEDWSSYEQYF | TGTGCCAGCAGTGAGGACTGGAGCTCCTACGAGCAGTACTTC
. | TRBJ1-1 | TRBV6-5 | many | CASSYSTLATEAFF | TGTGCCAGCAGTTACTCGACTTTAGCCACTGAAGCTTTCTTT